This is a list of T cell receptor beta chains from one sample in a study of response to subunit inactivated influenza vaccine. TCRdb ran MiXCR on the RT-PCR reads and lists one entry per CDR3 protein. In the table there are 800,000 to 1,000,000 distinct CDR3 sequences, over 20% of which are singletons. The specimen comprised PBMCs from blood, sampled approximately 5 days after vaccination. The origin of the receptors is a man aged 45 to 65 who received an inactivated influenza vaccine. Each CDR3 is given with its conserved first and last residue. The D gene is left open where the match is weak. Only part of the rows carry a size: once, few, many, or a class if the clone is expanded.

.,TRBV14,TRBJ1-2,.,TGTGCCAGCAGCCAAGCCCACGGGGCCTATGGCTACACCTTC,CASSQAHGAYGYTF
.,TRBV5-6,TRBJ2-5,few,TGTGCCAGCAGCTTACCAACCCAAGAGACCCAGTACTTC,CASSLPTQETQYF
.,TRBV5-1,TRBJ2-5,few,TGCGCCAGCAGCTTGGCCCGGATGGAGACCCAGTACTTC,CASSLARMETQYF
TRBD2,TRBV6-5,TRBJ2-1,.,TGTGCCAGCAGTTCGTCATTCGGGGGGGTCTACAATGAGCAGTTCTTC,CASSSSFGGVYNEQFF
TRBD2,TRBV20-1,TRBJ2-1,.,TGCAGTGCTAACACCCCTCGGACTAGCGTTTACAATGAGCAGTTCTTC,CSANTPRTSVYNEQFF
.,TRBV14,TRBJ2-7,.,TGTGCCAGCAGCCAAGAGGGGGCTTTTTACGAGCAGTACTTC,CASSQEGAFYEQYF
TRBD1,TRBV10-3,TRBJ2-3,.,TGTGCCATCAGGCAAGGACAGGGGGCTTTGGCAGATACGCAGTATTTT,CAIRQGQGALADTQYF
.,TRBV28,TRBJ2-2,few,TGTGCCAGCGCGGACGTACCCGACCGGGAGCTGTTTTTT,CASADVPDRELFF
.,TRBV7-2,TRBJ2-3,few,TGTGCCAGCAGCTTAGTTGCCCGGACGCAGTATTTT,CASSLVARTQYF
.,TRBV27,TRBJ2-7,.,TGTGCCAGCAGACATCCCGTCGGCTACGAGCAGTACTTC,CASRHPVGYEQYF
.,TRBV7-9,TRBJ2-1,few,TGTGCCAGCAGCCACGACACGGGAAATGAGCAGTTCTTC,CASSHDTGNEQFF
TRBD2,TRBV6-1,TRBJ2-7,many,TGTGCCAGCAACAAAGCGGGAGCCTACGAGCAGTACTTC,CASNKAGAYEQYF
TRBD1,TRBV4-3,TRBJ1-2,.,TGCGCCAGCAGCCAAAGGACAGGGGGTATCTATGGCTACACCTTC,CASSQRTGGIYGYTF
TRBD2,TRBV20-1,TRBJ2-3,.,TGCAGTGCACCTGCGGGGGGGCCCAGCGCTAGCACAGATACGCAGTATTTT,CSAPAGGPSASTDTQYF
TRBD1,TRBV7-9,TRBJ2-3,few,TGTGCCAGCAGCCCCCGGGACAGGGCCAGCACAGATACGCAGTATTTT,CASSPRDRASTDTQYF
.,TRBV4-2,TRBJ1-6,few,TGTGCCAGCAGCCAAGCTTCGTGGCAGGGGAGGCCACCCCTCCACTTT,CASSQASWQGRPPLHF
TRBD1,TRBV5-1,TRBJ2-5,.,TGCGCCAGCACCCCGACCCCGACAGGGCCCTTTGGAGAGACCCAGTACTTC,CASTPTPTGPFGETQYF
.,TRBV27,TRBJ2-7,few,TGTGCCAGCGGTCCGTGGGGCAGTGTTTACGAGCAGTACTTC,CASGPWGSVYEQYF
TRBD2,TRBV11-2,TRBJ2-1,few,TGTGCCAGCAGCTTCAGGACTAGCGGTTCTTCAAGCTCCTACAATGAGCAGTTCTTC,CASSFRTSGSSSSYNEQFF
.,TRBV29-1,TRBJ2-5,few,TGCAGCGTTGATACGCAGGGAAGGACCCAGTACTTC,CSVDTQGRTQYF
TRBD2,TRBV7-2,TRBJ2-1,few,TGTGCCAGCAGCTTAGGACTAGCGGTACCCTACAATGAGCAGTTCTTC,CASSLGLAVPYNEQFF
.,TRBV27,TRBJ1-1,few,TGTGCCAGCAAGGATACAGTGAACACTGAAGCTTTCTTT,CASKDTVNTEAFF
TRBD2,TRBV4-2,TRBJ2-7,few,TGTGCCAGCAGCCAAGTAGGGAGCGGGAGAGTTGGCGAGCAGTACTTC,CASSQVGSGRVGEQYF
.,TRBV6-1,TRBJ1-1,once,TGTGCCAGCAGTGAACGGAGGGGGGGAGACACTGAAGCTTTCTTT,CASSERRGGDTEAFF
.,TRBV4-2,TRBJ2-1,.,TGTGCCAGCAGCCAATCAAGAGACAATGAGCAGTTCTTC,CASSQSRDNEQFF
.,TRBV7-9,TRBJ2-3,.,TGTGCCAGCAGCCCGGTTTTGAGGACAGATACGCAGTATTTT,CASSPVLRTDTQYF
TRBD2,TRBV6-5,TRBJ2-7,.,TGTGCCAGCAGCCACTCCCCCGGGACTAGCGGGAGGGCCGTCGAGCAGTACTTC,CASSHSPGTSGRAVEQYF
.,TRBV28,TRBJ1-3,.,TGTGCCAGCAGACAGGACTACTCTGGAAACACCATATATTTT,CASRQDYSGNTIYF
.,TRBV27,TRBJ2-5,few,TGTGCCAGCATACCCTTCTTCGGGACGGCCCAAGAGACCCAGTACTTC,CASIPFFGTAQETQYF
.,TRBV6-2/TRBV6-3,TRBJ1-4,.,TGTGCCAGCAGTTATCGGAGTGTTGAAAAACTGTTTTTT,CASSYRSVEKLFF
TRBD2,TRBV20-1,TRBJ2-5,.,TGCAGTGCTAGTAGGACTAGCAAAGAGACCCAGTACTTC,CSASRTSKETQYF
TRBD1,TRBV16,TRBJ2-7,.,TGTGCCAGCAGCCCCCTTGAGGGACAGGGGTACGAGCAGTACTTC,CASSPLEGQGYEQYF
TRBD2,TRBV10-2,TRBJ2-1,few,TGCGCCAGCAGGGTAGAGCGGGGGGAATACAATGAGCAGTTCTTC,CASRVERGEYNEQFF
.,TRBV20-1,TRBJ2-1,few,TGCAGTGCTCCGAGACAGCCCCTGAGGGAGAATGAGCAGTTCTTC,CSAPRQPLRENEQFF
TRBD2,TRBV6-5,TRBJ2-7,.,TGTGCCAGCAGTTATGGATTCGACTCTAGCGGGTCCTACGAGCAGTACTTC,CASSYGFDSSGSYEQYF
TRBD1,TRBV4-1,TRBJ2-7,.,TGCGCCAGCAGCCATCAAGGACAGGGGGTGGAGCAGTACTTC,CASSHQGQGVEQYF
.,TRBV24-1,TRBJ2-7,.,TGTGCCACCAGTGATAGTACGAGACAGCCCTACGAGCAGTACTTC,CATSDSTRQPYEQYF
.,TRBV20-1,TRBJ2-3,.,TGCAGTGCTAAGGCCCCCTCCGGCGCAGATACGCAGTATTTT,CSAKAPSGADTQYF
.,TRBV4-3,TRBJ2-7,.,TGCGCCAGCAGCCAAGATGCGTGGCAGGGTCCCTACGAGCAGTACTTC,CASSQDAWQGPYEQYF
.,TRBV10-3,TRBJ2-7,few,TGTGCCATCAGTGATCCGACAGCCAACTCCTACGAGCAGTACTTC,CAISDPTANSYEQYF
.,TRBV6-1,TRBJ1-4,many,TGTGCCAGCAGCTCCAGGGGATCAGGCGGAAAACTGTTTTTT,CASSSRGSGGKLFF
.,TRBV7-9,TRBJ2-3,many,TGTGCCAGCAGCGTCACCGCGGCAGATACGCAGTATTTT,CASSVTAADTQYF
.,TRBV10-3,TRBJ1-5,few,TGTGCCATCAGTGACAGGGATCAGCCCCAGCATTTT,CAISDRDQPQHF
.,TRBV15,TRBJ2-3,few,TGTGCCACCAGCAGGGGAAGCGGGTCGAGCACAGATACGCAGTATTTT,CATSRGSGSSTDTQYF
TRBD2,TRBV9,TRBJ2-1,.,TGTGCCAGCAGCGGCGGACTAGCGGGAGGGCTTTGGAATGAGCAGTTCTTC,CASSGGLAGGLWNEQFF
.,TRBV3-1,TRBJ2-3,.,TGTGCCAGCAGCCAAGTCTCTTCAGATACGCAGTATTTT,CASSQVSSDTQYF
.,TRBV6-1,TRBJ2-2,.,TGTGCCAGCACAGGACTGAACACCGGGGAGCTGTTTTTT,CASTGLNTGELFF
.,TRBV25-1,TRBJ2-2,few,TGTGCCAGCAGTGGGTGGGGCGGGGAGCTGTTTTTT,CASSGWGGELFF
TRBD1,TRBV29-1,TRBJ1-2,many,TGCAGCGTTGCCGGGACAGGGAATGACTATGGCTACACCTTC,CSVAGTGNDYGYTF
TRBD1,TRBV7-2,TRBJ1-6,few,TGTGCCAGCAGCTCCACAGGGGGGTCACCCCTCCACTTT,CASSSTGGSPLHF
TRBD1,TRBV10-3,TRBJ1-5,few,TGTGCCATCAACTCGACAGGGTCCGCCTCTAGCAATCAGCCCCAGCATTTT,CAINSTGSASSNQPQHF
.,TRBV12-3/TRBV12-4,TRBJ1-5,.,TGTGCCAGCAGTTTTGGAGGGACCAATCAGCCCCAGCATTTT,CASSFGGTNQPQHF
TRBD1,TRBV6-5,TRBJ2-5,.,TGTGCCAGCAGTTCATCTCGGACAGGGGGCCAGACCCAGTACTTC,CASSSSRTGGQTQYF
TRBD1,TRBV12-3/TRBV12-4,TRBJ2-2,many,TGTGCCAGCAGCTTCGGGACAGGGGGGCCGACCGGGGAGCTGTTTTTT,CASSFGTGGPTGELFF
.,TRBV24-1,TRBJ1-2,few,TGTGCCGGCGAGATTGAGAATGGCTACACCTTC,CAGEIENGYTF
TRBD1,TRBV3-1,TRBJ1-5,.,TGTGCCAGCAGCGCCACAGGGGAACAGCCCCAGCATTTT,CASSATGEQPQHF
.,TRBV7-2,TRBJ2-5,few,TGTGCCAGCAGCTCAGGGACACATCAGACCCAGTACTTC,CASSSGTHQTQYF
.,TRBV27,TRBJ2-1,many,TGTGCCAGCAGTTTATGGGGGAGCTCCTACAATGAGCAGTTCTTC,CASSLWGSSYNEQFF
.,TRBV7-2,TRBJ2-7,many,TGTGCCAGCAGCTTAGCTGGAGGGGGCCCCTACTACGAGCAGTACTTC,CASSLAGGGPYYEQYF
.,TRBV5-4,TRBJ2-7,few,TGTGCCAGCAGCTTGGCGGGGCTACCCTCCTACGAGCAGTACTTC,CASSLAGLPSYEQYF